Listed below are T cell receptor beta chains from one sample, sequenced in a study of blood T cell repertoires in COVID-19. Using immunoSEQ multiplex PCR, the repertoire was profiled, and TCRdb retains in-frame clones only, with some absent. The sample has 90,000 to 140,000 clones, around 86% seen once. The sample taken for sequencing was peripheral blood. The receptors shown here come from a man older than 75 with acute or convalescent COVID-19. Both conserved end residues are part of each CDR3. The order of the fields is CDR3 protein, CDR3 DNA, clone size, V gene, D gene, J gene. D genes are given only for firm matches. Clone size, where shown, is once, few, many, or a class for clones that have expanded.

CACYLGGGRPYGYTF	TGTGCCTGCTATCTCGGGGGAGGCAGACCCTATGGCTACACCTTC	NA	TRBV30	NA	TRBJ1-2
CASSSRTGINNEQFF	TGTGCCAGCAGTTCGAGGACAGGGATAAACAATGAGCAGTTCTTC	NA	TRBV27	TRBD1	TRBJ2-1
CASSAGQGAREQFF	TGTGCCAGCAGCGCTGGACAGGGGGCAAGGGAGCAGTTCTTC	few	TRBV7-3	TRBD1	TRBJ2-1
CASSPDHQGGTEAFF	TGTGCCAGCAGCCCAGATCACCAGGGAGGCACTGAAGCTTTCTTT	NA	TRBV3-1/TRBV3-2	NA	TRBJ1-1
CATSRDLTGGYNEKLFF	TGTGCCACCAGCAGAGACCTGACAGGGGGCTATAATGAAAAACTGTTTTTT	NA	TRBV15	TRBD1	TRBJ1-4
CSVDQDSATLYGYTF	TGCAGCGTGGATCAGGACAGCGCAACACTCTATGGCTACACCTTC	few	TRBV29-1	NA	TRBJ1-2
CASSPLGQANSGNTIYF	TGTGCCAGCTCACCACTCGGACAGGCCAACTCTGGAAACACCATATATTTT	NA	TRBV18	TRBD1	TRBJ1-3
CASSSSGGREQYF	TGTGCCAGCAGCTCCTCGGGAGGGCGCGAGCAGTACTTC	few	TRBV7-2	TRBD2	TRBJ2-7
CASKDRGSEQYF	TGTGCCAGCAAAGACAGGGGTTCCGAGCAGTACTTC	NA	TRBV2	TRBD1	TRBJ2-7
CASSQENRVGDEKLFF	TGCGCCAGCAGCCAAGAGAACAGGGTGGGTGATGAAAAACTGTTTTTT	NA	TRBV4-3	NA	TRBJ1-4
CASSLLTGGDSPLHF	TGTGCCAGCAGTTTATTGACAGGGGGGGACTCACCCCTCCACTTT	NA	TRBV27	TRBD1	TRBJ1-6
CASSLAGQGAYEQYF	TGTGCCAGCAGCTTAGCAGGCCAGGGGGCCTACGAGCAGTACTTC	NA	TRBV7-6	TRBD1	TRBJ2-7
CASSLPGQVYEQYF	TGTGCCAGCAGTCTGCCGGGACAGGTCTACGAGCAGTACTTC	NA	TRBV28	TRBD1	TRBJ2-7
CASGERGQGRPEAFF	TGTGCCAGCGGGGAGAGGGGACAGGGGAGGCCTGAAGCTTTCTTT	NA	TRBV28	TRBD1	TRBJ1-1
CASSQESYSGNTIYF	TGCGCCAGCAGCCAAGAATCCTACTCTGGAAACACCATATATTTT	NA	TRBV4-3	NA	TRBJ1-3
CASSPLTSYEQYF	TGTGCCAGCAGCCCCCTGACTAGCTACGAGCAGTACTTC	NA	TRBV6-5	NA	TRBJ2-7
CASGFRQVQGGYYEQYF	TGTGCTAGTGGCTTCCGACAGGTTCAGGGTGGTTACTACGAGCAGTACTTC	NA	TRBV12-5	NA	TRBJ2-7
CASSYGTSSGTDTQYF	TGTGCCAGCAGCTACGGGACTAGCAGTGGCACAGATACGCAGTATTTT	NA	TRBV7-3	TRBD2	TRBJ2-3
CASSPASGSYEQYF	TGTGCCAGCTCACCGGCTAGCGGGAGCTACGAGCAGTACTTC	NA	TRBV18	TRBD2	TRBJ2-7
CASSLHGGTLNSPLHF	TGTGCCAGCAGTCTGCACGGCGGGACGCTAAATTCACCCCTCCACTTT	NA	TRBV28	NA	TRBJ1-6